This paragraph reports one T cell receptor beta chain. Its antigen remains unidentified. Method: immunoSEQ multiplex PCR; TCRdb's copy keeps in-frame clones and lacks some. The table shows approximately 85,000 clones, with around 85% occurring only once. The sample is drawn from a study of T cell responses to AZD1222 COVID-19 vaccine. Whole-study context: Analyses pooled second doses at about 4 or about 12 weeks. Study results and caveats: Spike was spanned by vaccine-associated CD4 TCRs, which were dominant at 160-218 and 743-854. Mostly white British, mostly female donors; authors suggested clonal diversity may be underestimated.

Germline assignment: CDR1 SQVTM and CDR2 ANQGSEA. V lost 3 bases and J lost 4; bases outside the gene matches: 10. The CDR3 runs to 15 residues. The genes are TRBV29-1 and TRBJ1-2; 8 nucleotides match TRBD1. The clonotype comes from an adult in good health. Sequences were derived from peripheral blood, sampled on day 0 of AZD1222 vaccination. CDR3 sequence: CSVEGQAAPLYGYTF. The CDR3 DNA reads as TGCAGCGTTGAGGGACAGGCGGCCCCACTCTATGGCTACACCTTC.